The rows below give T cell receptor beta chains drawn from one sample of a study of T-cell reconstitution after alpha-beta-depleted transplantation in children. Each CDR3 protein is one row after TCRdb ran MiXCR on the PCR reads. The repertoire has around 410,000 distinct CDR3 sequences, around 9.9% of them found once; the top ten carry 4.5% to 7%. The material sequenced was PBMCs from the stem cell graft donor, taken from the stem cell graft. The source is a human donor who donated a stem cell graft to a child with acute myeloid leukemia. The CDR3 runs from the conserved cysteine through the conserved F or W. Clone size appears in some rows only: once, few, many, or a class for an expanded clone.

j_gene | v_gene | abundance | CDR3aa
TRBJ2-7 | TRBV11-1 | few | CASSLMGLGQSTSEQYF
TRBJ2-5 | TRBV18 | . | CASSPPAEQETQYF
TRBJ2-5 | TRBV5-5 | many | CASSSTYSLAGSETQYF
TRBJ1-6 | TRBV7-9 | few | CASSRTENNSPLHF
TRBJ1-5 | TRBV20-1 | . | CCASRQGGSNQPQHF
TRBJ2-1 | TRBV7-2 | many | CASSLGAQNEQFF
TRBJ2-5 | TRBV6-5 | few | CASSFFMGDETQYF
TRBJ2-1 | TRBV5-1 | few | CASSLEPRAGNNEQFF
TRBJ2-2 | TRBV5-1 | . | CASSLDVGNSGELFF
TRBJ2-7 | TRBV29-1 | many | CSVIGTGGYEQYF
TRBJ2-3 | TRBV6-5 | . | CASSYHSADTQYF
TRBJ2-3 | TRBV29-1 | few | CSVEDGGGTGVADTQYF
TRBJ2-7 | TRBV5-1 | . | CASSSGTYSYEQYF
TRBJ2-3 | TRBV5-1 | few | CASSWTSSTDTQYF
TRBJ2-5 | TRBV19 | . | CASSIEGAYETQYF
TRBJ2-1 | TRBV5-8 | many | CASLDSSNEQFF
TRBJ2-4 | TRBV6-5 | . | CASSYGAGGNSQYF
TRBJ2-3 | TRBV9 | many | CASSPGRQDTQYF
TRBJ2-5 | TRBV29-1 | . | CSVEGPRTAQETQYF
TRBJ2-4 | TRBV14 | . | CASSQLDKNIQYF
TRBJ2-7 | TRBV20-1 | many | CSASGTSGNYEQYF
TRBJ2-1 | TRBV20-1 | . | CSARDPDWGYNEQFF
TRBJ1-4 | TRBV5-5 | . | CASSLAQGHEKLFF
TRBJ2-4 | TRBV5-1 | . | CASSFRGIPTSYF
TRBJ2-3 | TRBV29-1 | few | CSVGGDSSETDTQYF
TRBJ2-1 | TRBV20-1 | . | CSAGGTSGAIYNEQFF
TRBJ2-2 | TRBV7-8 | . | CASSFAGSSRELFF
TRBJ2-1 | TRBV5-1 | few | CASSQGLALYNEQFF
TRBJ2-1 | TRBV11-1 | few | CASSPMLRSGELAGGPYEQFF
TRBJ2-7 | TRBV5-1 | few | CASSLARDTDSYEQYF
TRBJ2-6 | TRBV5-6 | many | CASSLTDSGANVLTF
TRBJ1-3 | TRBV29-1 | few | CSVEDKGGSGNTIYF
TRBJ2-7 | TRBV13 | few | CASSPRTHSYEQYF